Detailed here is one T cell receptor beta chain. Its specificity is not known. This sample was included in a study of cytomegalovirus exposure and HLA in healthy donors. General observations from the study: It was reported that the classifier diagnosed cytomegalovirus status with high specificity and sensitivity in both the original and validation cohorts.

Germline V gene lookup returns CDR1 MNHNS and CDR2 SASEGT. The CDR3 spans 15 residues. Deletions cut 2 bases from V and 3 bases from J, with 10 bases between. The primer mix had 60 Vbeta and 13 Jbeta primers. TCRdb keeps only in-frame clones here, not all; method: immunoSEQ multiplex PCR. This table holds some 90,000 clones, around 80% found once. The chain uses TRBV6-1 and TRBJ1-4, with a tentative D call TRBD1 (5 bases). The origin of this receptor is a man aged 25-40 years in good health and CMV-seronegative. The sequenced sample consisted of PBMCs. CDR3 nucleotides: TGTGCCAGCAGTGAACCCAGGGTTGCTAATGAAAAACTGTTTTTT. Its protein product is CASSEPRVANEKLFF.